The rows below give T cell receptor beta chains drawn from one sample of a study of T cells after yellow fever vaccination. A single record per CDR3 protein comes from TCRdb applying MiXCR to the 5' RACE reads. Among about 350,000 distinct CDR3 sequences listed, roughly 3.9% were seen once. The specimen comprised PBMCs, sampled 5 days after the yellow fever booster vaccination. These receptors came from a man younger than 35 who received the YFV17D yellow fever vaccine. Both conserved end residues are part of each CDR3. Each record gives: clone size, D gene, V gene, J gene, CDR3 DNA, CDR3 protein. D genes are given only for firm matches. Clone size appears in some rows only: once, few, many, or a class for an expanded clone.

.	.	TRBV12-3/TRBV12-4	TRBJ2-1	TGTGCCAGCAGCAGGGCACTACAAGGTGAGCAGTTCTTC	CASSRALQGEQFF
many	TRBD2	TRBV4-2	TRBJ2-1	TGTGCCAGCAGCCAAGACGGCGGGGGGGCCTACAATGAGCAGTTCTTC	CASSQDGGGAYNEQFF
few	.	TRBV5-6	TRBJ2-1	TGTGCCAGCAGCTTCTCCTCTGCTCTCGGAACCTACAATGAGCAGTTCTTC	CASSFSSALGTYNEQFF
few	.	TRBV5-1	TRBJ2-1	TGCGCCAGCAGCTTGTTTGGGGCCGCGGGCCGCAGCTCCTACAATGAGCAGTTCTTC	CASSLFGAAGRSSYNEQFF
few	.	TRBV12-2	TRBJ2-5	TGTGCAAGTCGCTTACAGGGAGAGACCCAGTACTTC	CASRLQGETQYF
many	TRBD1	TRBV7-9	TRBJ1-6	TGTGCCAGCAGCGCCTCCAGGGGACAGCCTGGGAATTCACCCCTCCACTTT	CASSASRGQPGNSPLHF
few	.	TRBV20-1	TRBJ1-5	TGCAGTGCTGCCGGGACGGACGGTGAGCCCCAGCATTTT	CSAAGTDGEPQHF
.	TRBD1	TRBV5-1	TRBJ2-5	TGCGCCAGCAGCCCGAGGGACAGGAGGGAGACCCAGTACTTC	CASSPRDRRETQYF
.	TRBD2	TRBV7-3	TRBJ2-3	TGTGCCAGCAGCGGTAGCGGGGGAGTGGCAGATACGCAGTATTTT	CASSGSGGVADTQYF
many	.	TRBV23-1	TRBJ2-5	TGCGCCAGCGTTGGCCGGGGGGCGGAAGAGACCCAGTACTTC	CASVGRGAEETQYF
few	TRBD2	TRBV7-9	TRBJ2-1	TGTGCCGCCGTTGGGACTAGCGGGGGGGCGAGTGAGCAGTTCTTC	CAAVGTSGGASEQFF
.	.	TRBV5-1	TRBJ2-5	TGCGCCAGCAGCTCAACGGGACATCACCAAGAGACCCAGTACTTC	CASSSTGHHQETQYF
many	.	TRBV12-3/TRBV12-4	TRBJ1-5	TGTGCCAGCTCAAAGGGCAGCAATCAGCCCCAGCATTTT	CASSKGSNQPQHF
few	.	TRBV7-2	TRBJ2-3	TGTGCCAGCAGCTTTCAGGTCCCTGATACGCAGTATTTT	CASSFQVPDTQYF
.	.	TRBV6-2/TRBV6-3	TRBJ2-2	TGTGCCAGCAGCAAGGATGAAGTAGGGACCGGGGAGCTGTTTTTT	CASSKDEVGTGELFF
many	.	TRBV27	TRBJ1-4	TGTGCCAGCAGTTTATCGGGCGGTAACCCTAGAGGTGGACTGTTTTTT	CASSLSGGNPRGGLFF
many	TRBD1	TRBV10-2	TRBJ1-6	TGCGCCAGCAGGGACAGGGTCGAGTCACCCCTCCACTTT	CASRDRVESPLHF
.	TRBD1	TRBV9	TRBJ2-4	TGTGCCAGCAGCACTGGGACAGGGGGAAACATTCAGTACTTC	CASSTGTGGNIQYF
.	TRBD2	TRBV4-1	TRBJ2-3	TGCGCCAGCAGCCCTTCGGGGGGGGGTTGGGATACGCAGTATTTT	CASSPSGGGWDTQYF
.	TRBD2	TRBV12-3/TRBV12-4	TRBJ2-5	TGTGCCAGCAGTTTCGCTAGCGGGGGGATCCAAGAGACCCAGTACTTC	CASSFASGGIQETQYF
many	.	TRBV4-1	TRBJ2-1	TGCGCCAGCAGCCCAGTGTCGGATCCCAATGAGCAGTTCTTC	CASSPVSDPNEQFF
few	.	TRBV4-2	TRBJ2-3	TGTGCCAGCAGCCAAGAGATCAACACAGATACGCAGTATTTT	CASSQEINTDTQYF
.	TRBD1	TRBV7-7	TRBJ2-5	TGTGCCAGCAGCCCGACAGGGGGAGTCTGGGAGACCCAGTACTTC	CASSPTGGVWETQYF
few	TRBD2	TRBV28	TRBJ2-3	TGTGCCAGCAGTCTCTCACTAGCGGGGGATCTTTCGGCAGATACGCAGTATTTT	CASSLSLAGDLSADTQYF
few	.	TRBV20-1	TRBJ2-7	TGCAGTGCCCGAAGGGGATCCTACGAGCAGTACTTC	CSARRGSYEQYF
many	.	TRBV7-8	TRBJ1-6	TGTGCCAGCAGCTTAGCCTCAGACCTCTTGCTGGGTTCACCCCTCCACTTT	CASSLASDLLLGSPLHF
.	.	TRBV18	TRBJ2-3	TGTGCCAGCTCACCACGGGGGCAGACCACAGATACGCAGTATTTT	CASSPRGQTTDTQYF
many	TRBD2	TRBV4-3	TRBJ2-3	TGCGCCAGCAGCCAATCGGGATATTCTAGCGGGGGAACAGATACGCAGTATTTT	CASSQSGYSSGGTDTQYF
many	.	TRBV9	TRBJ1-1	TGTGCCAGCAGCGAAGGGTCCGGGACTCAAGCTTTCTTT	CASSEGSGTQAFF
few	.	TRBV12-3/TRBV12-4	TRBJ2-1	TGTGCCAGCAGTTGGGAGACAAACAATGAGCAGTTCTTC	CASSWETNNEQFF
few	.	TRBV20-1	TRBJ1-6	TGCAGTGTTCTTTCCCAGCAGGGACCGAGCTCCTATAATTCACCCCTCCACTTT	CSVLSQQGPSSYNSPLHF
many	.	TRBV20-1	TRBJ1-2	TGCAGTGCCCCGCCCTCGGCCGGACGTGGCTACACCTTC	CSAPPSAGRGYTF
few	.	TRBV6-5	TRBJ2-7	TGTGCCAGCAGTTACTCGTTAGGGGGTAACTACGAGCAGTACTTC	CASSYSLGGNYEQYF
many	.	TRBV7-2	TRBJ2-3	TGTGCCAGCAGCACACGAGGAGATACGCAGTATTTT	CASSTRGDTQYF